This T cell receptor (beta chain) was sequenced in a study of blood T cell repertoires in COVID-19. About the study: The samples span acute and convalescent COVID-19 from the United States, Italy and Spain. From T cells, B-cell-depleted T cells, or PBMCs came the material, which was cDNA or gDNA.

Ages ranged from roughly 18 to 100 years, with residence in about two dozen US areas. Two negative PCRs, clearance, or symptom resolution had been documented for recovered Cohort 3 donors. Profiled with immunoSEQ multiplex PCR; TCRdb holds only in-frame clones, not every one. The data show under 200,000 clones, roughly 88% seen once. This sequence was found in a woman aged 55-70 years who had recovered from COVID-19. Material for sequencing was PBMCs or T cells enriched from blood (not recorded which).

CDR3 loop: CASSVDLGTYEQYF. The CDR3 DNA is TGTGCCAGCAGCGTAGATCTAGGTACCTACGAGCAGTACTTC. The chain carries TRBV9 and TRBJ2-7; D gene unclear. Germline lookup yields CDR1 SGDLS and CDR2 YYNGEE. V shed 0 bases and J shed 2 bases, with 9 bases lying between them. The CDR3 totals 14 residues.